These 30 T cell receptor beta chains were sequenced from one sample in a study of control samples from healthy donors and cancer patients. The assay was immunoSEQ multiplex PCR, and TCRdb's table has in-frame clones only and misses some. The table shows 100,000 to 150,000 clones, with roughly 90% occurring only once. The sample consisted of blood. These receptors were taken from a middle-aged man in good health.

This clone occurred a few times. This chain links TRBV28 with TRBJ1-6; unclear D gene. The CDR3 consists of 15 residues. Germline V gives CDR1 MDHEN, CDR2 SYDVKM. V lost 5 bases, J lost 7 bases, and 15 bases lay in between. The CDR3 here is CASSRAERGNSPLHF. The CDR3, as DNA: TGTGCCAGCAGTAGAGCCGAAAGAGGGAATTCACCCCTCCACTTT.

J is TRBJ1-5 and V is TRBV7-8; a weak D match, TRBD1 (6 bases). The CDR3 is 15 amino acids. The V gene lost 1 base and the J gene lost 6 bases, with 13 bases spanning the gap. Per germline, CDR1 SGHVS and CDR2 FQNEAQ. The CDR3: CASSLGGARGQPQHF. For the CDR3, the DNA is TGTGCCAGCAGCTTAGGGGGGGCGAGAGGTCAGCCCCAGCATTTT. Full variable domain (rest looked up from reference TRBV7-8 and TRBJ1-5): GAGVSQSPRYKVAKRGQDVALRCDPISGHVSLFWYQQALGQGPEFLTYFQNEAQLDKSGLPSDRFFAERPEGSVSTLKIQRTQQEDSAVYLCASSLGGARGQPQHFGDGTRLSIL.

The rearrangement uses TRBV19 and TRBJ2-1, with D tentatively TRBD2 (6 bases). The V gene lost 5 bases and the J gene lost 1 base, with 18 bases spanning the gap. Germline CDR1 is LNHDA and CDR2 is SQIVND (reference sequence). This CDR3 region has 17 residues. The CDR3 DNA reads as TGTGCCAGTAGTGCGCGCCCCCTAGGGACTTCCTACAATGAGCAGTTCTTC. It encodes CASSARPLGTSYNEQFF.

This clone was counted once. The rearrangement joins TRBV2 to TRBJ1-6, with 7 bases aligning to TRBD1. In germline, CDR1 is SNHLY, CDR2 FYNNEI. There are 14 residues in the CDR3. Trimming took 5 bases from V and 10 from J; bases not matched to a gene: 8. The CDR3 region has the DNA TGTGCCAGCAGTTTTGAGGGGGCAATGTCACCCCTCCACTTT. Translated: CASSFEGAMSPLHF. Drawing the rest from reference TRBV2 and TRBJ1-6, the complete variable domain is EPEVTQTPSHQVTQMGQEVILRCVPISNHLYFYWYRQILGQKVEFLVSFYNNEISEKSEIFDDQFSVERPDGSNFTLKIRSTKLEDSAMYFCASSFEGAMSPLHFGNGTRLTVT.

CDR3 residues: CASSLVTNTGELFF. CDR3 sequence (DNA): TGTGCCAGCAGCTTAGTAACGAACACCGGGGAGCTGTTTTTT. The gene calls are TRBV7-8 and TRBJ2-2; D gene ambiguous. Looked up from germline, CDR1 is SGHVS and CDR2 is FQNEAQ. The length of the CDR3 is 14 residues. Trimming shortened V by 1 base and J by 0 bases, and 3 bases separated the two germline ends.

The rearrangement uses TRBV6-5 and TRBJ1-2; D ambiguous. V was trimmed by 4 bases and J by 2 bases, leaving 11 bases between them. The CDR3 totals 14 residues. Germline V gene sequence: CDR1 MNHEY, CDR2 SVGAGI. Written as DNA, the CDR3 is TGTGCCAGCAGTTCCACACTCTCCAACTATGGCTACACCTTC. Translation gives CASSSTLSNYGYTF.

This sequence joins TRBV29-1 and TRBJ2-7; tentative D call: TRBD2 (6 bases). The CDR3 runs 14 residues. V lost 2 bases to trimming and J lost 2 bases, with 13 bases between them. Germline V gives CDR1 SQVTM, CDR2 ANQGSEA. CDR3 sequence: CSVESTGGTYEQYF. The CDR3 region has the DNA TGCAGCGTTGAATCCACCGGGGGTACCTACGAGCAGTACTTC.

The V call is TRBV6-5, the J call TRBJ2-3, with 8 positions matching TRBD2. Germline CDR1 is MNHEY and CDR2 is SVGAGI. There are 14 residues in the CDR3. The junction had 7 bases not matched to a gene; V was cut back by 7 bases and J by 4 bases. CDR3 protein: CASISRGGADTQYF. The CDR3 nucleotides are TGTGCCAGCATCAGTCGGGGGGGCGCAGATACGCAGTATTTT.

This chain joins TRBV11-2 and TRBJ2-3; 7 nucleotides align to TRBD2. With 1 base clipped from V and 0 bases from J, the junction kept 4 bases outside the gene matches. This CDR3 region has 16 residues. In germline, CDR1 is SGHAT, CDR2 FQNNGV. Written as DNA, the CDR3 is TGTGCCAGCAGCTTAGGGAGTAGCGGGAGCACAGATACGCAGTATTTT. Translation gives CASSLGSSGSTDTQYF.

Regarding this clone: A read error may produce the germline difference seen at one junction end. V gene TRBV5-5 combines with J gene TRBJ2-7; 8 nucleotides align to TRBD1. The CDR3 is made up of 12 amino acids. Germline V gene lookup returns CDR1 SGHKS and CDR2 YYEKEE (reference sequence). CDR3 sequence (DNA): TGTGCCAGCAGCTTCTTGGACAGGGAGATGTCCTTC. This encodes CASSFLDREMSF.

The count of this clone is one. This rearrangement joins TRBV28 to TRBJ1-6; D ambiguous. The V gene lost 3 bases and the J gene lost 9 bases, with 15 bases spanning the gap. CDR1 and CDR2 from the germline V gene are MDHEN and SYDVKM. This CDR3 comprises 15 residues. The CDR3 here is CASSFSWAMSSPLHF. In nucleotides, the CDR3 is TGTGCCAGCAGTTTTTCTTGGGCTATGAGTTCACCCCTCCACTTT.

The rearrangement uses TRBV5-1 and TRBJ1-5, with a tentative D call TRBD1 (5 bases). Germline CDR1 is SGHRS and CDR2 is YFSETQ. Trimming took off 2 bases at V and 2 bases at J, with 11 bases between the two ends. The CDR3 sequence is 15 residues long. The CDR3: CASSLGVAGNQPQHF. Here the CDR3 DNA reads TGCGCCAGCAGCTTAGGGGTCGCGGGCAATCAGCCCCAGCATTTT.

The chain combines TRBV18 with TRBJ1-1, with D unclear. CDR1 is KGHSH, CDR2 LQKENI, per germline. The CDR3 length is 12 residues. Trimming shortened V by 1 base and J by 4 bases, and 4 bases separated the two germline ends. The CDR3, as DNA: TGTGCCAGCTCACCACAAAGCACTGAAGCTTTCTTT. This translates into CASSPQSTEAFF.

The chain carries TRBV20-1 and TRBJ2-7; D gene ambiguous. CDR3 length: 13 amino acids. Between the trimmed V and J ends, which lost 3 bases and 2 bases, there was a span of 11 bases. From germline, CDR1 is DFQATT and CDR2 SNEGSKA (reference sequence). CDR3 in amino acids: CSASNPAPYEQYF. The CDR3 nucleotides are TGCAGTGCTAGTAATCCGGCCCCCTACGAGCAGTACTTC.

The J gene is TRBJ2-2, the V gene TRBV15; TRBD1 matches 8 bases. CDR1 and CDR2 (germline): LNHNV, YYDKDF (reference sequence). Unmatched junction bases numbered 2, after V lost 1 base and J lost 4 bases. CDR3 length: 15 amino acids. For the CDR3, the DNA is TGTGCCACCAGCAGAGGGGACAGGTTCACCGGGGAGCTGTTTTTT. It yields the protein CATSRGDRFTGELFF.

The chain is built from TRBV12-3 or TRBV12-4 and TRBJ2-2; D unclear. Trimming shortened V by 3 bases and J by 6 bases, and 2 bases separated the two germline ends. CDR3 length: 11 residues. CDR3 region: CASSFSGELFF. The CDR3 bases are TGTGCCAGCAGTTTCTCCGGGGAGCTGTTTTTT.

This rearrangement joins TRBV29-1 to TRBJ2-1; D gene ambiguous. The length of the CDR3 is 14 residues. Deletions cut 7 bases from V and 0 bases from J, with 13 bases between. CDR1 is SQVTM, CDR2 ANQGSEA, per germline. The CDR3 nucleotides are TGCAGCGGCACTCAGATATCCTCCTACAATGAGCAGTTCTTC. Translating gives CSGTQISSYNEQFF.

CDR3 in DNA: TGTGCCAGCAGTTACTTTTCCCCGGAGGGGTATCGCAATCAGCCCCAGCATTTT. This encodes CASSYFSPEGYRNQPQHF. The J gene is TRBJ1-5, the V gene TRBV6-2 or TRBV6-3; D is perhaps TRBD1 (5 bases). CDR3 length: 18 residues. The germline V gene encodes CDR1 MNHEY and CDR2 SVGEGT. V dropped 1 base and J dropped 2 bases, with 18 bases sitting between them.

Comment on this clone: Germline and junction disagree at one end, which may indicate a read error. This sequence joins TRBV6-6 and TRBJ1-3; D unclear. Germline CDR1 reads MNHNY; CDR2 reads SVGAGI (reference sequence). The CDR3 covers 14 residues. As DNA, the CDR3 is TGTGCCAGCAGTTACTCCAGGAGTGGAGACACCATATATTTT. As protein: CASSYSRSGDTIYF.

The chain uses TRBV27 and TRBJ1-1, with TRBD1 as a possible D gene (5 bases). This CDR3 is built from 13 residues. V was clipped by 4 bases and J by 10 bases, with 16 bases between them. Germline V lookup: CDR1 MNHEY, CDR2 SMNVEV (reference sequence). CDR3 protein: CASSSNIGVGAFF. CDR3 DNA sequence: TGTGCCAGCAGTTCAAATATAGGGGTGGGAGCTTTCTTT.

The rearrangement uses TRBV30 and TRBJ2-3, with 10 nucleotides matching TRBD2. Trimming at V came to 3 bases and at J to 2 bases, leaving 8 bases not matched to a gene. This CDR3 is 16 amino acids long. The germline CDR1 and CDR2 sequences are GTSNPN and SVGIG (reference sequence). CDR3 DNA sequence: TGTGCCTGGAGGGCCGTGAGCGGGGGGGCCACAGATACGCAGTATTTT. It encodes CAWRAVSGGATDTQYF. The complete variable domain, with remaining parts taken from reference TRBV30 and TRBJ2-3, reads SQTIHQWPATLVQPVGSPLSLECTVEGTSNPNLYWYRQAAGRGLQLLFYSVGIGQISSEVPQNLSASRPQDRQFILSSKKLLLSDSGFYLCAWRAVSGGATDTQYFGPGTRLTVL.

The chain combines TRBV7-9 with TRBJ2-7, with 9 bases that match TRBD1. The CDR3 totals 14 residues. In germline, CDR1 is SEHNR, CDR2 FQNEAQ (reference sequence). The V segment lost 5 bases and the J segment 3 bases; nucleotides outside the gene matches: 5. This chain's CDR3 is CASSVRDRDYEQYF. CDR3 coding DNA: TGTGCCAGCAGCGTCCGGGACAGGGACTACGAGCAGTACTTC. Filled out from reference TRBV7-9 and TRBJ2-7, the complete variable domain reads DTGVSQNPRHKITKRGQNVTFRCDPISEHNRLYWYRQTLGQGPEFLTYFQNEAQLEKSRLLSDRFSAERPKGSFSTLEIQRTEQGDSAMYLCASSVRDRDYEQYFGPGTRLTVT.

The chain couples TRBV5-5 to TRBJ2-3; perhaps D is TRBD1 or TRBD2 (5 bases each). The V and J ends lost 7 bases and 5 bases respectively, with 14 bases between them. Germline V gene lookup returns CDR1 SGHKS and CDR2 YYEKEE (reference sequence). This CDR3 comprises 13 residues. CDR3 nucleotide sequence: TGTGCCAGCTCCTTGATGGGGGTAGATACGCAGTATTTT. Encoded protein: CASSLMGVDTQYF.

This clone was observed once. The chain links TRBV5-1 to TRBJ2-3; 12 nucleotides agree with TRBD2. J lost 4 bases, V lost 0 bases, and 12 bases had no gene match. The length of the CDR3 is 19 residues. Germline-derived CDR1 and CDR2 are SGHRS and YFSETQ. CDR3 protein: CASSLALSSGGAFADTQYF. Here the CDR3 DNA reads TGCGCCAGCAGCTTGGCCTTGTCTAGCGGGGGGGCCTTTGCAGATACGCAGTATTTT.

V usage is TRBV10-2 and J usage is TRBJ2-2; 7 positions match TRBD2. From germline, CDR1 is WSHSY and CDR2 SAAADI. Losses at the gene ends were 6 bases for V and 6 bases for J; bases not matched to a gene: 10. The CDR3 consists of 15 residues. Here the CDR3 DNA reads TGCGCCAGCAGGTTGGGAGGGACCAGTTCCGGGGAGCTGTTTTTT. It yields the protein CASRLGGTSSGELFF.

The chain combines TRBV4-1 with TRBJ2-3; perhaps TRBD1 as D (5 bases). The germline V and J ends were trimmed by 2 bases and 2 bases, with 8 bases remaining between them. The CDR3 sequence is 14 residues long. Germline CDR1 is MGHRA and CDR2 is YSYEKL. The CDR3 coding sequence is TGCGCCAGCAGCCAATCCAGGGACACAGATACGCAGTATTTT. It codes for CASSQSRDTDTQYF.

The chain joins TRBV11-2 to TRBJ1-3; D not resolved. From germline, CDR1 is SGHAT and CDR2 FQNNGV. This CDR3 has 12 residues. V dropped 10 bases and J dropped 3 bases, with 10 bases sitting between them. CDR3 sequence reads: CATGWGGNTIYF. The CDR3 nucleotides are TGTGCCACCGGCTGGGGTGGAAACACCATATATTTT.

The V and J genes are TRBV13 and TRBJ2-1; tentatively, D is TRBD2 (6 bases). The CDR3 totals 14 residues. Germline CDR1 reads PRHDT; CDR2 reads FYEKMQ (reference sequence). Deletions cut 5 bases from V and 5 bases from J, with 13 bases between. The CDR3 sequence is CASSGGYGNNEQFF. The CDR3 nucleotides read TGTGCCAGCAGCGGGGGGTATGGGAACAATGAGCAGTTCTTC.

Only one count was recorded for this clone. The chain employs TRBV3-1 (or the pseudogene TRBV3-2) and TRBJ2-5; D is tentatively TRBD1 or TRBD2 (5 bases each). CDR1 and CDR2 (germline): LGHDT, YNNKEL (reference sequence). Between the trimmed V and J ends, which lost 5 bases and 4 bases, there was a span of 14 bases. The CDR3 extends over 14 amino acids. The CDR3 here is CASSSVRGRETQYF. DNA for the CDR3: TGTGCCAGCAGCAGCGTGAGGGGTAGAGAGACCCAGTACTTC.

This chain joins TRBV5-1 and TRBJ2-5; TRBD2 matches at 10 bases. The V gene's germline CDR1 is SGHRS and CDR2 YFSETQ. This CDR3 has 16 residues. J was trimmed by 2 bases and V by 1 base; bases with no gene match: 5. The CDR3 loop is CASSLLASGGQETQYF. The DNA for the CDR3 is TGCGCCAGCAGCTTGTTGGCTAGCGGGGGACAAGAGACCCAGTACTTC.